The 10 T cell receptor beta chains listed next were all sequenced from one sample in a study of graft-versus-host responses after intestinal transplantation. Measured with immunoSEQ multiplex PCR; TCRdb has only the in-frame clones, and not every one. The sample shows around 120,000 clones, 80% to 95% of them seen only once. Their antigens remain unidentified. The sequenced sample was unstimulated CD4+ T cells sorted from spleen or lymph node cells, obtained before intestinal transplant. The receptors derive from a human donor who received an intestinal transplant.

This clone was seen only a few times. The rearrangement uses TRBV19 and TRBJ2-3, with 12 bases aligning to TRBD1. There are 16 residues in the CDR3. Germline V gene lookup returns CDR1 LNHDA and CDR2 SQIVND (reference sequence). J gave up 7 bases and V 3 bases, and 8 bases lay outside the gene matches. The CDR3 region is CASSIEGTGGANTQYF. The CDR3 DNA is TGTGCCAGTAGTATCGAGGGGACAGGGGGCGCGAATACGCAGTATTTT. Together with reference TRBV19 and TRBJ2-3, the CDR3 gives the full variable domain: DGGITQSPKYLFRKEGQNVTLSCEQNLNHDAMYWYRQDPGQGLRLIYYSQIVNDFQKGDIAEGYSVSREKKESFPLTVTSAQKNPTAFYLCASSIEGTGGANTQYFGPGTRLTVL.

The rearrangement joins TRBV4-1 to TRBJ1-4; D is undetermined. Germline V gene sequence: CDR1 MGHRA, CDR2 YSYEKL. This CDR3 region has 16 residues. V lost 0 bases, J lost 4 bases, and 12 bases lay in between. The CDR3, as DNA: TGCGCCAGCAGCCAAGATAAAGGGCAGATTAATGAAAAACTGTTTTTT. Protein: CASSQDKGQINEKLFF.

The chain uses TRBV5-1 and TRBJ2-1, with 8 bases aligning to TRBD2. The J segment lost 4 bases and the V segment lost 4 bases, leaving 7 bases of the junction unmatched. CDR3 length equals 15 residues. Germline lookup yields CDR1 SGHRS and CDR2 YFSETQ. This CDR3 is CASSPEASGYNEQFF. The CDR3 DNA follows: TGCGCCAGCAGCCCGGAGGCTAGCGGGTACAATGAGCAGTTCTTC.

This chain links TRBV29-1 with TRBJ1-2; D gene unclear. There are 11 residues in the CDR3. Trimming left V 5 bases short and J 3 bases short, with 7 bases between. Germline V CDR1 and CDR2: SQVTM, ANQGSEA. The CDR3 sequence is CSVRLYYGYTF. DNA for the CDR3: TGCAGCGTTAGACTGTACTATGGCTACACCTTC.

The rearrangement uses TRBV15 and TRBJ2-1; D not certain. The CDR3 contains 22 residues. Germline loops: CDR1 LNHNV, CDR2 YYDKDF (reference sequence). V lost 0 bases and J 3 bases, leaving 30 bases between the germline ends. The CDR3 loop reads CATSRDRSGWLLERRDYNEQFF. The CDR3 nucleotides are TGTGCCACCAGCAGAGACCGCTCAGGATGGCTGCTCGAGCGCCGAGACTACAATGAGCAGTTCTTC.

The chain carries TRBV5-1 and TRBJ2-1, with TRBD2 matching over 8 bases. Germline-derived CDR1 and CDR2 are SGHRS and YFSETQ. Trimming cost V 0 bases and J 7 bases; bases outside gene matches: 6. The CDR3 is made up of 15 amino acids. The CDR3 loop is CASSLAGRAKNEQFF. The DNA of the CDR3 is TGCGCCAGCAGCTTGGCCGGGAGGGCCAAGAATGAGCAGTTCTTC. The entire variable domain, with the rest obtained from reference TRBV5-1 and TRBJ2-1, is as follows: KAGVTQTPRYLIKTRGQQVTLSCSPISGHRSVSWYQQTPGQGLQFLFEYFSETQRNKGNFPGRFSGRQFSNSRSEMNVSTLELGDSALYLCASSLAGRAKNEQFFGPGTRLTVL.

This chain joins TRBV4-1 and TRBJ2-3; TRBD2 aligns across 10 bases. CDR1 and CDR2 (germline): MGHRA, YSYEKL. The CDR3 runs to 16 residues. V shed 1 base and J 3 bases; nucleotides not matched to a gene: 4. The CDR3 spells CASSQVSGRLTDTQYF. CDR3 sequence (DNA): TGCGCCAGCAGCCAAGTTAGCGGGAGGCTGACAGATACGCAGTATTTT.

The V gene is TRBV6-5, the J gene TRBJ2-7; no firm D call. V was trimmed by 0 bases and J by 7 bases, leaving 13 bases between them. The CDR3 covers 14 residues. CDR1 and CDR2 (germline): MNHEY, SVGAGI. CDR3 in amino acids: CASSYSILHAEQYF. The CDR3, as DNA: TGTGCCAGCAGTTACTCGATACTGCATGCGGAGCAGTACTTC.

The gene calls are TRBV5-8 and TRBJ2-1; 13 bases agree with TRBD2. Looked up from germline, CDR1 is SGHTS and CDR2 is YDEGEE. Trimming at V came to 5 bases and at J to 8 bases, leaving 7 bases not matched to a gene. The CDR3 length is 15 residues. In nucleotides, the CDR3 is TGTGCCAGCAGTTCCGGGACTAGCGGGATGGATGAGCAGTTCTTC. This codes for CASSSGTSGMDEQFF.

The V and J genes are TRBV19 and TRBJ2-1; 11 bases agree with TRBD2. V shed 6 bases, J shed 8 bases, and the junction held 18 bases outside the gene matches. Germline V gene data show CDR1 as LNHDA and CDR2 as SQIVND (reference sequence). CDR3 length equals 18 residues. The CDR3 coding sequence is TGTGCCAGTAGCCCCCCAGGGCTAGCGGGAGGCGGGGACGATGAGCAGTTCTTC. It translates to CASSPPGLAGGGDDEQFF.